These 8 T cell receptor beta chains came from one sample sequenced in a study of shared clonotypes between healthy human individuals. Assay: immunoSEQ multiplex PCR; the TCRdb copy retains only in-frame clones and omits some. The table has around 2.1 million clones, under 97% seen once. Specimen: naive CD4+ T cells sorted from blood. Regarding subset: CD45RA+ positively selected. Receptors were obtained from a man aged 18 to 29 in good health.

The J gene is TRBJ2-5, the V gene TRBV5-4; D not resolved. Trimming left V 3 bases short and J 5 bases short, with 8 bases between. This CDR3 comprises 12 residues. CDR1 is SGHNT, CDR2 YYREEE, per germline (reference sequence). CDR3 in DNA: TGTGCCAGCAGCTGGCCCCAGGAGACCCAGTACTTC. Protein product: CASSWPQETQYF.

In its sample, this clone was seen once. The rearrangement links TRBV19 to TRBJ2-2; no reliable D call. The V and J ends lost 5 bases and 6 bases respectively, with 10 bases between them. The CDR3 totals 13 residues. Germline assignment: CDR1 LNHDA and CDR2 SQIVND (reference sequence). For the CDR3, the DNA is TGTGCCAGTAGTTTTGGGATAGCCGGGGAGCTGTTTTTT. Its translation: CASSFGIAGELFF. The entire variable domain, with the rest obtained from reference TRBV19 and TRBJ2-2, is as follows: DGGITQSPKYLFRKEGQNVTLSCEQNLNHDAMYWYRQDPGQGLRLIYYSQIVNDFQKGDIAEGYSVSREKKESFPLTVTSAQKNPTAFYLCASSFGIAGELFFGEGSRLTVL.

The V and J genes are TRBV21-1 and TRBJ1-1; the table's D call of TRBD1 was not tested on the DNA. TRBV21-1 is assigned pseudogene status. CDR3 length: 16 residues. CDR3 protein: CASSKRQGRMNTEAFF. As DNA, the CDR3 is TGTGCCAGCAGCAAAAGACAGGGGCGGATGAACACTGAAGCTTTCTTT.

The chain couples TRBV14 to TRBJ1-1, with D tentatively TRBD1 (6 bases). This CDR3 is built from 14 residues. V lost 4 bases and J 0 bases, leaving 9 bases between the germline ends. CDR1 is SGHDN, CDR2 FVKESK, per germline. The CDR3: CASSRQALNTEAFF. The CDR3 nucleotides are TGTGCCAGCAGCCGACAGGCTTTGAACACTGAAGCTTTCTTT.

The V gene is TRBV2, the J gene TRBJ2-5, with D perhaps TRBD2 (5 bases). Trimming took 6 bases from V and 5 from J, leaving 10 bases between them. The CDR3 has 12 residues. The germline V gene has CDR1 SNHLY and CDR2 FYNNEI. The CDR3 here is CASSPRGETQYF. CDR3 DNA sequence: TGTGCCAGCAGCCCTCGAGGGGAGACCCAGTACTTC.

On this clone: This specimen includes other DNA sequences encoding the same CDR3. The chain links TRBV7-9 to TRBJ2-5; 11 bases line up with TRBD1. The CDR3 has 14 amino acids. J lost 4 bases, V lost 6 bases, and 4 bases had no gene match. The germline gives CDR1 SEHNR, CDR2 FQNEAQ (reference sequence). CDR3 protein: CASSPGTGGETQYF. CDR3 coding DNA: TGTGCCAGCAGTCCCGGGACAGGGGGAGAGACCCAGTACTTC.

The chain uses TRBV10-3 and TRBJ2-2; D is perhaps TRBD1 or TRBD2 (5 bases each). The CDR3 has 15 residues. Germline V gives CDR1 ENHRY, CDR2 SYGVKD. With 5 bases removed from V and 0 bases from J, the gap between germline ends came to 10 bases. The CDR3 loop reads CAISPGTANTGELFF. The DNA of the CDR3 is TGTGCCATCAGTCCAGGGACCGCGAACACCGGGGAGCTGTTTTTT.

Of note for this clone: Other DNA sequences in this sample translate to the same CDR3. This rearrangement joins TRBV5-1 to TRBJ2-5; D unresolved. The CDR3 covers 12 residues. The germline V gene encodes CDR1 SGHRS and CDR2 YFSETQ. V lost 0 bases and J 4 bases, leaving 4 bases between the germline ends. CDR3 nucleotide sequence: TGCGCCAGCAGCTTGGCCTTAGAGACCCAGTACTTC. Encoded protein: CASSLALETQYF.